A single TCR beta chain is shown here with its context. This sample stems from a study of regulatory T cells in long-lasting Graves disease. Germline V gives CDR1 DFQATT, CDR2 SNEGSKA (reference sequence). Trimming removed 6 bases from V and 3 bases from J, with 18 bases in between. CDR3 length equals 14 residues. Library construction for TCR beta used iRepertoire HTBI primers and Arm-PCR of CDR3 regions. A single record per CDR3 protein comes from TCRdb applying MiXCR to the multiplex PCR reads. The sample comprises a few hundred thousand distinct CDR3 sequences, over 14% of which are singletons, and roughly 8% rests with the top ten. As for time point: newly diagnosed GD, antithyroid drugs for less than 3 months. The TCR library was prepared using RNA isolated from PBMCs. This sample was also put to use in a study of T cells in Graves' hyperthyroidism and ophthalmopathy. That work adds: The HTBI primer set drove a first-round RT-PCR of the TCR CDR3.

This rearrangement joins TRBV20-1 to TRBJ2-7, with D possibly called TRBD1 or TRBD2 (5 bases each). This TCR was sampled from a middle-aged woman with Graves disease. The sample was peripheral blood mononuclear cells (PBMCs), taken at new diagnosis, from a patient treated with antithyroid drugs. The CDR3: CSATKVGGSYEQYF. In nucleotides, the CDR3 is TGCAGTGCCACGAAGGTTGGGGGAAGCTACGAGCAGTACTTC.